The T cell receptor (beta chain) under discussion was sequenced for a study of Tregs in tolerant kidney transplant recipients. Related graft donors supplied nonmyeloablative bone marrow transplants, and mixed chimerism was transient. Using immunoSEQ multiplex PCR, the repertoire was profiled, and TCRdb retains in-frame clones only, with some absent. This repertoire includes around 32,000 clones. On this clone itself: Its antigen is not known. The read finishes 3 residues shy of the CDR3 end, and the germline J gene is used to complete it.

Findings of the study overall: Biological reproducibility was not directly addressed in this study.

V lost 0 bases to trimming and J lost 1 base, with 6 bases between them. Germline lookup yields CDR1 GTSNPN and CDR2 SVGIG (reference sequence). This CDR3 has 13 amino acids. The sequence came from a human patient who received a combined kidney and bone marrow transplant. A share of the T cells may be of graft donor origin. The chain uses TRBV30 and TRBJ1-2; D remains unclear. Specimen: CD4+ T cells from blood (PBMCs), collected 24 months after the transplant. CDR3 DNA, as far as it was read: TGTGCCTGGAGTGTCCAGTTTAACTATGGC. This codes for CAWSVQFNYG. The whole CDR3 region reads CAWSVQFNYGYTF. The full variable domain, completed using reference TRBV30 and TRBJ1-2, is SQTIHQWPATLVQPVGSPLSLECTVEGTSNPNLYWYRQAAGRGLQLLFYSVGIGQISSEVPQNLSASRPQDRQFILSSKKLLLSDSGFYLCAWSVQFNYGYTFGSGTRLTVV.